What follows is one T cell receptor beta chain and its context. Its antigen is not identified. The data are from a study of graft-versus-host responses after intestinal transplantation. Data came from immunoSEQ multiplex PCR; TCRdb stores just in-frame clones and leaves some out. The sample has around 130,000 clones; 85% to 95% are singletons. The CDR3 contains 13 residues. Trimming took off 3 bases at V and 8 bases at J, with 8 bases between the two ends. CDR1 is KGHSH and CDR2 is LQKENI in the germline V gene. Sequencing was performed on unstimulated CD4+ T cells sorted from spleen or lymph node cells, taken before intestinal transplant. The sequence was collected from a human donor who received an intestinal transplant. The chain recombines TRBV18 with TRBJ1-6; D not certain. For the CDR3, the DNA is TGTGCCAGCTCACCGTACCCGGATTCACCCCTCCACTTT. Translated, it gives CASSPYPDSPLHF.